These 17 T cell receptor beta chains were sequenced from one sample in a study of graft-versus-host responses after intestinal transplantation. Here immunoSEQ multiplex PCR was the method, and the copy in TCRdb shows in-frame clones only, minus some. Of about 5,700 clones in the sample, roughly three quarters were seen once. Processing released intraepithelial and lamina propria lymphocytes from the graft tissue. The source material was ileum tissue, sampled roughly 310 days after intestinal transplant. All receptors derive from a human patient who received an intestinal transplant, so some T cells may come from the graft donor.

This clone was seen a handful of times. J is TRBJ1-5 and V is TRBV10-3, with D possibly TRBD1 on 6 matching bases. V lost 3 bases and J lost 3, with 18 bases in between. Germline V CDR1 and CDR2: ENHRY, SYGVKD. This CDR3 is built from 17 residues. The CDR3 sequence is CAISEEGQLKFNQPQHF. The DNA of the CDR3 is TGTGCCATCAGTGAAGAAGGACAGCTTAAGTTCAATCAGCCCCAGCATTTT.

This chain uses TRBV21-1 with TRBJ2-1; the table's D gene call, TRBD2, was not cross checked with the DNA. TRBV21-1 is designated a pseudogene. This CDR3 region has 15 residues. The CDR3 sequence: CASSIGLAEYNEQFF. The CDR3 DNA reads TGTGCCAGCAGCATAGGACTAGCGGAATACAATGAGCAGTTCTTC.

This chain uses TRBV6-5 with TRBJ2-7; possible D gene TRBD2, 5 bases. This CDR3 contains 13 residues. Trimming cost V 0 bases and J 5 bases, with 8 bases left between them. Looked up from germline, CDR1 is MNHEY and CDR2 is SVGAGI. CDR3 sequence: CASSYSGVHEQYF. CDR3 nucleotide sequence: TGTGCCAGCAGTTACTCCGGGGTCCACGAGCAGTACTTC.

This clone showed up just a few times. The rearrangement joins TRBV5-6 to TRBJ1-5; D remains ambiguous. The CDR3 loop spans 13 amino acids. Germline V gene data show CDR1 as SGHDT and CDR2 as YYEEEE. The ends were cut back, 0 bases at V and 1 base at J, with 2 bases in the middle. DNA for the CDR3: TGTGCCAGCAGCTTGGACAGCAATCAGCCCCAGCATTTT. Encoded protein: CASSLDSNQPQHF.

The chain links TRBV6-1 to TRBJ1-5; 7 positions agree with TRBD1. The CDR3 covers 13 residues. The trim removed 9 bases at V and 4 bases at J, leaving 6 bases unmatched. Germline CDR1 and CDR2: MNHNS and SASEGT. The CDR3 sequence: CASLDRANQPQHF. CDR3 DNA sequence: TGTGCCAGTCTAGACAGGGCAAATCAGCCCCAGCATTTT.

In this sample, this clone is medium-sized. The rearrangement uses TRBV7-4 and TRBJ1-1, with unresolved D. This CDR3 spans 10 amino acids. Germline CDR1 is SGHVT and CDR2 is SQSDAQ. Between the trimmed V and J ends, which lost 10 bases and 3 bases, there was a span of 6 bases. In DNA form, the CDR3 reads TGTGCCACAGGAGACACTGAAGCTTTCTTT. Protein: CATGDTEAFF.

This clone appeared once. The chain joins TRBV6-1 to TRBJ2-1; 9 nucleotides match TRBD2. J gave up 7 bases and V 8 bases, and 9 bases lay outside the gene matches. The CDR3 contains 14 residues. Germline CDR1 MNHNS, CDR2 SASEGT. The CDR3 bases are TGTGCCAGCGTAGGCGGGAGGGTGAAGAATGAGCAGTTCTTC. Translated: CASVGGRVKNEQFF.

The table lists this clone with a few counts. The V call is TRBV2, the J call TRBJ2-7; no clear D. This CDR3 has 10 amino acids. CDR1 is SNHLY and CDR2 is FYNNEI in the germline V gene. Between the trimmed V and J ends, which lost 5 bases and 1 base, there was a span of 0 bases. Here the CDR3 reads CASSSYEQYF. The DNA for the CDR3 is TGTGCCAGCAGTTCCTACGAGCAGTACTTC.

This clone was seen just once. The chain uses TRBV5-4 and TRBJ2-1; TRBD2 matches at 11 bases. The CDR3 sequence is 18 residues long. Trimming removed 6 bases from V and 0 bases from J; junction bases left unmatched: 11. Germline V lookup: CDR1 SGHNT, CDR2 YYREEE (reference sequence). The CDR3: CASTQGTSGPSSYNEQFF. CDR3 coding DNA: TGTGCCAGCACCCAAGGGACTAGCGGCCCTAGCTCCTACAATGAGCAGTTCTTC.

This clone occurred a few times. The rearrangement joins TRBV28 to TRBJ1-2, with 7 positions matching TRBD1. The CDR3 covers 16 residues. Germline V CDR1 and CDR2: MDHEN, SYDVKM. V dropped 5 bases and J dropped 4; count of bases not matched to a gene: 13. The CDR3 coding sequence is TGTGCCAGCAGTCCCCCCGCAGGGGGGGTAGGCTATGGCTACACCTTC. Translating gives CASSPPAGGVGYGYTF.

The chain has TRBV7-2 and TRBJ1-2; the D is unclear. V lost 1 base, J lost 2 bases, and 14 bases lay in between. The length of the CDR3 is 16 residues. Germline V gene data show CDR1 as SGHTA and CDR2 as FQGNSA. The DNA of the CDR3 is TGTGCCAGCAGCTTAGTTAGGTTGACGGTGAACTATGGCTACACCTTC. It is translated as CASSLVRLTVNYGYTF.

This chain joins TRBV7-8 and TRBJ1-3; D unresolved. V was pared by 3 bases and J by 2 bases, with 14 bases between. Looked up from germline, CDR1 is SGHVS and CDR2 is FQNEAQ. The CDR3 sequence is 16 residues long. The CDR3 loop is CASSFVVGGTGNTIYF. Here the CDR3 DNA reads TGTGCCAGCAGCTTTGTGGTGGGAGGAACTGGAAACACCATATATTTT.

V is TRBV5-6 and J is TRBJ2-1; D may be TRBD1 (5 bases). The CDR3 contains 17 residues. The germline CDR1 and CDR2 sequences are SGHDT and YYEEEE. Trimming pared 1 base from V and 7 bases from J, leaving 21 bases between. This CDR3 is CASSLWVPAHQGNEQFF. The CDR3 coding sequence is TGTGCCAGCAGCTTGTGGGTTCCGGCCCACCAGGGAAATGAGCAGTTCTTC.

The chain joins TRBV27 to TRBJ2-7, with a weak D call TRBD1 (5 bases). Germline V lookup: CDR1 MNHEY, CDR2 SMNVEV (reference sequence). The CDR3 totals 12 residues. Trimming removed 7 bases from V and 3 bases from J, with 10 bases in between. The CDR3 nucleotides read TGTGCCAGCACCAGAGACAGCTACGAGCAGTACTTC. It specifies CASTRDSYEQYF.

The CDR3 here is CASSPPPGVGTDTQYF. CDR3 bases: TGTGCCAGCTCACCACCGCCGGGAGTCGGCACAGATACGCAGTATTTT. This chain connects TRBV18 to TRBJ2-3; D is perhaps TRBD2 (6 bases). Germline V lookup: CDR1 KGHSH, CDR2 LQKENI. V lost 0 bases and J 1 base, leaving 11 bases between the germline ends. CDR3 size: 16 residues.

The V call is TRBV9, the J call TRBJ1-1; D is uncertain. V dropped 4 bases and J dropped 1 base, with 8 bases sitting between them. Germline V gives CDR1 SGDLS, CDR2 YYNGEE. The CDR3 covers 13 residues. This CDR3 is CASSPLRNTEAFF. CDR3 bases: TGTGCCAGCAGCCCTCTAAGGAACACTGAAGCTTTCTTT.

This sequence joins TRBV5-1 and TRBJ2-5; a weak D match, TRBD1 (6 bases). Trimming left V 0 bases short and J 6 bases short, with 12 bases between. CDR1 SGHRS and CDR2 YFSETQ come from the germline V gene. The CDR3 runs to 14 residues. This CDR3 reads CASSLDLGTKTQYF. The DNA for the CDR3 is TGCGCCAGCAGCTTGGATCTGGGGACAAAGACCCAGTACTTC.